One sample yielded the 25 T cell receptor beta chains listed below, sequenced in a study of PD-L1 blockade in urothelial cancer. The data were produced by immunoSEQ multiplex PCR, yet TCRdb's version contains in-frame clones alone and is incomplete. The table has roughly 50,000 clones, 85% seen once. Stated time point: pretreatment peripheral blood. Sequenced here: PBMCs, sampled around atezolizumab (anti-PD-L1) treatment. These receptor sequences come from a man between 65 and 85 years old with urothelial cancer.

The V call is TRBV9, the J call TRBJ1-1, with 9 bases identical to TRBD1. V dropped 4 bases and J dropped 2; count of bases not matched to a gene: 6. CDR3 length equals 15 residues. Per the germline V gene, CDR1 is SGDLS and CDR2 is YYNGEE. CDR3 amino acids: CASSKGQGSNTEAFF. CDR3 nucleotide sequence: TGTGCCAGCAGCAAGGGACAGGGCTCTAACACTGAAGCTTTCTTT.

This chain joins TRBV7-8 and TRBJ1-2, with 7 bases that match TRBD1. The length of the CDR3 is 14 residues. CDR1 SGHVS and CDR2 FQNEAQ come from the germline V gene. J gave up 2 bases and V 10 bases, and 10 bases lay outside the gene matches. CDR3 amino acids: CATYNPGQNYGYTF. CDR3 DNA: TGTGCCACCTACAACCCGGGACAGAACTATGGCTACACCTTC.

The CDR3 nucleotides read TGTGCCAGCAGTTCTCCTAGCACCCACAATGAGCAGTTCTTC. Translating gives CASSSPSTHNEQFF. The genes are TRBV6-5 and TRBJ2-1; D perhaps matches TRBD2 (5 bases). Germline V gene lookup returns CDR1 MNHEY and CDR2 SVGAGI. Trimming removed 4 bases from V and 5 bases from J, with 12 bases in between. This CDR3 is built from 14 residues.

V usage is TRBV5-1 and J usage is TRBJ2-7; 8 bases match TRBD2. Germline V gene sequence: CDR1 SGHRS, CDR2 YFSETQ. V gave up 1 base and J gave up 0 bases; unmatched junction bases: 9. The CDR3 runs 17 residues. The CDR3, as DNA: TGCGCCAGCAGCTTGCAGCGGGGGCCCCTCCTCTCCTACGAGCAGTACTTC. Its protein product is CASSLQRGPLLSYEQYF.

This clone was detected only a few times. This sequence joins TRBV7-9 and TRBJ1-1, with D possibly matching TRBD1 (5 bases). The germline gives CDR1 SEHNR, CDR2 FQNEAQ (reference sequence). The CDR3 runs 13 residues. Trimming took 1 base from V and 5 from J, leaving 8 bases between them. The CDR3 coding sequence is TGTGCCAGCAGCTTAGAGGAGGGGACTGAAGCTTTCTTT. Translation gives CASSLEEGTEAFF.

V usage is TRBV6-5 and J usage is TRBJ2-7; 12 bases are shared with TRBD2. With 7 bases clipped from V and 5 bases from J, the junction kept 6 bases outside the gene matches. The CDR3 runs 14 residues. Germline-derived CDR1 and CDR2 are MNHEY and SVGAGI. In DNA form, the CDR3 reads TGTGCCAGCACCTCACTAGCGGGAGGAAACGAGCAGTACTTC. This translates into CASTSLAGGNEQYF.

In its sample, this clone was seen once. The chain employs TRBV6-1 and TRBJ2-1; TRBD1 aligns across 9 bases. Unmatched junction bases numbered 7, after V lost 6 bases and J lost 4 bases. The CDR3 spans 15 residues. Per germline, CDR1 MNHNS and CDR2 SASEGT. The CDR3 loop reads CASSGPGQGYNEQFF. The CDR3, as DNA: TGTGCCAGCAGCGGACCGGGACAGGGTTACAATGAGCAGTTCTTC.

Remarks on this clone: Other DNA sequences in the same sample also yield this CDR3. The chain uses TRBV5-1 and TRBJ2-2; possible D gene TRBD1, 6 bases. V lost 1 base, J lost 6 bases, and 7 bases lay in between. The CDR3 extends over 13 amino acids. Germline loops: CDR1 SGHRS, CDR2 YFSETQ. CDR3 sequence reads: CASSLTGPGELFF. CDR3 DNA: TGCGCCAGCAGCTTGACAGGGCCCGGGGAGCTGTTTTTT.

This chain connects TRBV7-9 to TRBJ2-7; D is perhaps TRBD2 (5 bases). There are 14 residues in the CDR3. Between the trimmed V and J ends, which lost 4 bases and 1 base, there was a span of 11 bases. Germline CDR1 SEHNR, CDR2 FQNEAQ (reference sequence). CDR3 loop: CASSWGAGSYEQYF. The CDR3 DNA sequence: TGTGCCAGCAGCTGGGGAGCCGGGTCCTACGAGCAGTACTTC.

This chain links TRBV4-1 with TRBJ2-3; 7 positions match TRBD2. Germline V gives CDR1 MGHRA, CDR2 YSYEKL. Unmatched junction bases numbered 14, after V lost 0 bases and J lost 14 bases. This CDR3 region has 15 residues. This CDR3 reads CASSQDVAGARYAYF. The CDR3 DNA reads TGCGCCAGCAGCCAAGATGTGGCGGGAGCCAGATACGCGTATTTT.

This clone came up once. V gene TRBV7-8 combines with J gene TRBJ2-1, with unresolved D. The V and J ends lost 3 bases and 5 bases respectively, with 8 bases between them. CDR3 length: 13 residues. Germline values: CDR1 SGHVS, CDR2 FQNEAQ. The CDR3 loop reads CASSLLANNEQFF. The CDR3 DNA sequence: TGTGCCAGCAGCTTGTTGGCCAACAATGAGCAGTTCTTC.

This chain uses TRBV4-2 with TRBJ2-7, with D perhaps TRBD1 (5 bases). V lost 0 bases to trimming and J lost 4 bases, with 13 bases between them. The CDR3 runs to 15 residues. CDR1 LGHNA and CDR2 YNFKEQ come from the germline V gene. The CDR3 bases are TGTGCCAGCAGCCAAGACAGGGTTATCGAGTACGAGCAGTACTTC. It is translated as CASSQDRVIEYEQYF.

V is TRBV7-2 and J is TRBJ2-3, with TRBD1 matching over 10 bases. J lost 5 bases, V lost 2 bases, and 4 bases had no gene match. CDR1 is SGHTA, CDR2 FQGNSA, per germline. The CDR3 has 15 amino acids. The CDR3 nucleotides are TGTGCCAGCAGCTTATGGACAGGGGGAGGAGATACGCAGTATTTT. Protein: CASSLWTGGGDTQYF.

The table lists this clone with a few counts. The chain employs TRBV5-1 and TRBJ2-1, with 7 positions matching TRBD1. Germline CDR1 SGHRS, CDR2 YFSETQ. The CDR3 is 15 amino acids. The V and J ends lost 6 bases and 5 bases, in that order; junction bases with no gene match: 11. The CDR3, as DNA: TGCGCCAGCACTACGGCCGGGACAGCAAACAATGAGCAGTTCTTC. It specifies CASTTAGTANNEQFF.

The rearrangement joins TRBV19 to TRBJ1-1; no clear D. Germline assignment: CDR1 LNHDA and CDR2 SQIVND (reference sequence). The CDR3 runs 15 residues. Trimming pared 3 bases from V and 7 bases from J, leaving 18 bases between. CDR3 region: CASSISLSGTGEAFF. The CDR3 nucleotides read TGTGCCAGTAGTATTTCTCTATCCGGAACGGGTGAAGCTTTCTTT.

This chain connects TRBV9 to TRBJ1-3; the match to TRBD1 covers 8 bases. Germline V gene sequence: CDR1 SGDLS, CDR2 YYNGEE. The CDR3 is made up of 15 amino acids. Trimming took 3 bases from V and 2 from J; bases not matched to a gene: 4. The CDR3 loop is CASSATGDPGNTIYF. CDR3 DNA: TGTGCCAGCAGCGCGACAGGGGATCCTGGAAACACCATATATTTT.

The rearrangement links TRBV6-6 to TRBJ2-1; D is unclear. Germline V CDR1 and CDR2: MNHNY, SVGAGI (reference sequence). This CDR3 has 13 amino acids. V shed 4 bases and J shed 8 bases, with 12 bases lying between them. The DNA for the CDR3 is TGTGCCAGCAGTTCTTATAATAGAGATGAGCAGTTCTTC. This gives the protein CASSSYNRDEQFF.

The CDR3: CASSPSGGTTDTQYF. The CDR3 bases are TGTGCCAGCTCACCATCAGGGGGGACCACAGATACGCAGTATTTT. The chain couples TRBV18 to TRBJ2-3; perhaps TRBD1 as D (7 bases). The germline V gene encodes CDR1 KGHSH and CDR2 LQKENI. The CDR3 sequence is 15 residues long. V dropped 2 bases and J dropped 2 bases, with 11 bases sitting between them.

The chain links TRBV7-8 to TRBJ1-1; the D is unclear. The CDR3 is 14 residues long. Germline V gives CDR1 SGHVS, CDR2 FQNEAQ. V lost 3 bases and J 0 bases, leaving 8 bases between the germline ends. The CDR3 sequence is CASSFEAVNTEAFF. The CDR3 DNA is TGTGCCAGCAGCTTCGAAGCGGTGAACACTGAAGCTTTCTTT.

This clone is a singleton in its sample. The J gene is TRBJ1-2, the V gene TRBV9; D not certain. V was trimmed by 0 bases and J by 4 bases, leaving 16 bases between them. This CDR3 is built from 16 residues. Germline CDR1 is SGDLS and CDR2 is YYNGEE. The CDR3 sequence is CASSVVPEAYAYGYTF. The CDR3 DNA reads TGTGCCAGCAGCGTAGTCCCCGAGGCCTATGCCTATGGCTACACCTTC.

This clone came up a few times. The chain combines TRBV7-9 with TRBJ2-5, with D tentatively TRBD1 (6 bases). The CDR3 runs to 15 residues. V was shortened by 1 base and J by 5 bases, with 14 bases between the two germline ends. Per germline, CDR1 SEHNR and CDR2 FQNEAQ (reference sequence). In DNA form, the CDR3 reads TGTGCCAGCAGCTTAGGGACTGGGGGCTTGGAGACCCAGTACTTC. This encodes CASSLGTGGLETQYF.

This clone showed up just a few times. The chain has TRBV2 and TRBJ1-1; the D gene is possibly TRBD1 (5 bases). The CDR3 contains 14 residues. Germline-derived CDR1 and CDR2 are SNHLY and FYNNEI. Trimming removed 5 bases at V and 1 base at J, with 11 bases between. In nucleotides, the CDR3 is TGTGCCAGCAGTTACCAGACAGCGAACACTGAAGCTTTCTTT. It is translated as CASSYQTANTEAFF.

The chain uses TRBV9 and TRBJ1-2; 7 bases are shared with TRBD1. The length of the CDR3 is 14 residues. The V gene's germline CDR1 is SGDLS and CDR2 YYNGEE. The J segment lost 7 bases and the V segment lost 4 bases, leaving 10 bases of the junction unmatched. In nucleotides, the CDR3 is TGTGCCAGCAGCCCCAAGACAGGGTACCCTGGCTACACCTTC. Translating gives CASSPKTGYPGYTF.

This clone is a singleton in its sample. V usage is TRBV4-1 and J usage is TRBJ2-3; 12 positions match TRBD2. The CDR3 sequence is 17 residues long. J gave up 8 bases and V 0 bases, and 9 bases lay outside the gene matches. Per the germline V gene, CDR1 is MGHRA and CDR2 is YSYEKL. DNA for the CDR3: TGCGCCAGCAGCCAAGAGGGGCTAGCGGGAGGGGGAGGTACGCAGTATTTT. It encodes CASSQEGLAGGGGTQYF.

The rearrangement joins TRBV2 to TRBJ2-5; TRBD2 matches at 9 bases. The CDR3 length is 14 residues. V was pared by 6 bases and J by 5 bases, with 7 bases of the junction left unmatched. Germline values: CDR1 SNHLY, CDR2 FYNNEI. This CDR3 reads CASRVAGAGETQYF. The CDR3 DNA follows: TGTGCCAGCAGGGTAGCGGGGGCCGGGGAGACCCAGTACTTC.